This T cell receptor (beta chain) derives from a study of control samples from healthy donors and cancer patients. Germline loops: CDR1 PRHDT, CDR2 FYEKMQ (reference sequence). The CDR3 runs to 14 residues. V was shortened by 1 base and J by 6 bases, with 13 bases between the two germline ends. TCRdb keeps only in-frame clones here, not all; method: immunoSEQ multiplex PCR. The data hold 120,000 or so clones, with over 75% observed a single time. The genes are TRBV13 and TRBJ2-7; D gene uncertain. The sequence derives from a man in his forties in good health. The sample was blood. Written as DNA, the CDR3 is TGTGCCAGCAGCTTAGCCCACCGGGCCAGCGAGCAGTACTTC. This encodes CASSLAHRASEQYF.